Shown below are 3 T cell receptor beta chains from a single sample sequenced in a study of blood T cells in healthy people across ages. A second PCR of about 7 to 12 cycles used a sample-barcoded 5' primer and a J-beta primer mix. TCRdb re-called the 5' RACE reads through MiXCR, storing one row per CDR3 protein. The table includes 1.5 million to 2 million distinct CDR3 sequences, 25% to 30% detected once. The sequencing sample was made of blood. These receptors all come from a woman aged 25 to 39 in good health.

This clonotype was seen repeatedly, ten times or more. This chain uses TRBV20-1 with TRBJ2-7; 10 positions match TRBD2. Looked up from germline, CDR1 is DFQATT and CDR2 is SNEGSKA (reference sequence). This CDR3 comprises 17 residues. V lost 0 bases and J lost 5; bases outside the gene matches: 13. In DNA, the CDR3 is TGCAGTGCTAGAGACCCCTCAGCGGGGGGGAGTGAGGACGAGCAGTACTTC. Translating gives CSARDPSAGGSEDEQYF.

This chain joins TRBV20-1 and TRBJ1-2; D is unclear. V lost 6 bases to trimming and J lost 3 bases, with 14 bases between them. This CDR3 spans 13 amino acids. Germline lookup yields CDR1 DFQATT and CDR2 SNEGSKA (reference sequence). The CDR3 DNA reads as TGCAGTGCAACTGCCGGCCGTGACTATGGCTACACCTTC. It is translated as CSATAGRDYGYTF.

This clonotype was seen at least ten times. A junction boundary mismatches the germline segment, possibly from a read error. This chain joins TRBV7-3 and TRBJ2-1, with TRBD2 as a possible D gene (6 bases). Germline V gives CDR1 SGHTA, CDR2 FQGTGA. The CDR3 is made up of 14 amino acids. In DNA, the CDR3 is TGCGCCAGCAGCCTTAGCGGAGGGGACAATGAGCAGTTCTTC. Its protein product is CASSLSGGDNEQFF.